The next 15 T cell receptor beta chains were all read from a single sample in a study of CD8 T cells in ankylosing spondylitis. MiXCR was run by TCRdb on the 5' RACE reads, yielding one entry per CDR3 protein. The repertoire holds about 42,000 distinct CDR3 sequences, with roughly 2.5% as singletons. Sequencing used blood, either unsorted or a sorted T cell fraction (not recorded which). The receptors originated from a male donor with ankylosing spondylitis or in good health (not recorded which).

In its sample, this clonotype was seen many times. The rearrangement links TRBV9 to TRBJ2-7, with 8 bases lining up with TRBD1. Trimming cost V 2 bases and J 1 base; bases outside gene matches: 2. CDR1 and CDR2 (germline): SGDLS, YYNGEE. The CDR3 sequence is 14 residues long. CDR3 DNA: TGTGCCAGCAGCGTCCAGGGGGCGTCCTACGAGCAGTACTTC. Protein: CASSVQGASYEQYF.

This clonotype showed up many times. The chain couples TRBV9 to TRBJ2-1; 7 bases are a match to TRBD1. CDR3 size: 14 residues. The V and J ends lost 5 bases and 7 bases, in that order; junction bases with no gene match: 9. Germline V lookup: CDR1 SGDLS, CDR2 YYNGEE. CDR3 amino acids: CASSTLTGENEQFF. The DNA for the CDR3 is TGTGCCAGCAGTACTCTCACAGGGGAGAATGAGCAGTTCTTC.

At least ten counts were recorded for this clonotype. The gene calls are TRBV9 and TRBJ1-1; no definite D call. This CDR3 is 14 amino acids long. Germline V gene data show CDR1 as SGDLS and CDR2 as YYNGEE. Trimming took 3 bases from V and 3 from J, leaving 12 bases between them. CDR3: CASSGRVRDTEAFF. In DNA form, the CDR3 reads TGTGCCAGCAGCGGCCGGGTGAGGGACACTGAAGCTTTCTTT.

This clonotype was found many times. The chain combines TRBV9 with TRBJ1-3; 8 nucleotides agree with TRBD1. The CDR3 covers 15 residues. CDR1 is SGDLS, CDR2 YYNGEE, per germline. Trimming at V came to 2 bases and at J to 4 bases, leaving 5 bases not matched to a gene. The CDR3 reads CASSVQGAAGNTIYF. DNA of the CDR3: TGTGCCAGCAGCGTCCAGGGGGCAGCGGGAAACACCATATATTTT.

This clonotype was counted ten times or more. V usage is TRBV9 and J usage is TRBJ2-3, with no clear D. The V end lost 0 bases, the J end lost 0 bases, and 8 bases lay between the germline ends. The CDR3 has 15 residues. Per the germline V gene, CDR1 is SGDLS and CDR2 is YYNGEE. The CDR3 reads CASSVDLSSTDTQYF. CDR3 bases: TGTGCCAGCAGCGTAGACTTAAGTAGCACAGATACGCAGTATTTT.

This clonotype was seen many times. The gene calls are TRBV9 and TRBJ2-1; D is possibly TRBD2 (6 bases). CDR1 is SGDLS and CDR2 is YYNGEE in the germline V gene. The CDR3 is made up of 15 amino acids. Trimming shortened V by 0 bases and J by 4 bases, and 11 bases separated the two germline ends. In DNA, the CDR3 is TGTGCCAGCAGCGTAGGTGCGGGGCAATACAATGAGCAGTTCTTC. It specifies CASSVGAGQYNEQFF.

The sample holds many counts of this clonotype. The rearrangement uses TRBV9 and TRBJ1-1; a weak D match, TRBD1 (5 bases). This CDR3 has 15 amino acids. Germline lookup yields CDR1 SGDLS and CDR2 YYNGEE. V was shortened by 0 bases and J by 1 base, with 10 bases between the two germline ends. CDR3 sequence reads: CASSVGTGTNTEAFF. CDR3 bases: TGTGCCAGCAGCGTAGGAACGGGGACGAACACTGAAGCTTTCTTT.

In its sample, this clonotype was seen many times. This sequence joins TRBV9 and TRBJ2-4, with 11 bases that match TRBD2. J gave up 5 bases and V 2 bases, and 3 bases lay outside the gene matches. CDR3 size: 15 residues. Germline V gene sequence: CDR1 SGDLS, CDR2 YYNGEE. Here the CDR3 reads CASSVTSGSQNIQYF. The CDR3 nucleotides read TGTGCCAGCAGCGTTACTAGCGGGAGTCAAAACATTCAGTACTTC.

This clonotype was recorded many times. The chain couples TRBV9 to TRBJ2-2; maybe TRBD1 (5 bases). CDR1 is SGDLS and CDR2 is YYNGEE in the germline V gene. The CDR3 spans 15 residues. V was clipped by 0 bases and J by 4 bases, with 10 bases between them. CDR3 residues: CASSVEGHLTGELFF. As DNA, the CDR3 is TGTGCCAGCAGCGTAGAAGGACACCTCACCGGGGAGCTGTTTTTT. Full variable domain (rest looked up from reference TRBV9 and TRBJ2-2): DSGVTQTPKHLITATGQRVTLRCSPRSGDLSVYWYQQSLDQGLQFLIQYYNGEERAKGNILERFSAQQFPDLHSELNLSSLELGDSALYFCASSVEGHLTGELFFGEGSRLTVL.

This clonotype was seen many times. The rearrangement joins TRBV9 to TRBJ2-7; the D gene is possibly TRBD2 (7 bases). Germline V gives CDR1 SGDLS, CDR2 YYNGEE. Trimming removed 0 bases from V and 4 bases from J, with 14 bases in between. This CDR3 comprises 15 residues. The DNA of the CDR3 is TGTGCCAGCAGCGTAGAAGTGGGAGGGGGTTACGAGCAGTACTTC. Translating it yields CASSVEVGGGYEQYF.

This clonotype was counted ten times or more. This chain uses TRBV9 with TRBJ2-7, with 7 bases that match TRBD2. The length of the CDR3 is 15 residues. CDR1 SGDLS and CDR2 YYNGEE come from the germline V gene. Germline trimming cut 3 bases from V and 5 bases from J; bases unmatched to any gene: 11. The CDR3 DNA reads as TGTGCCAGCAGCGGAGGGCTGGGAGGGACCGACGAGCAGTACTTC. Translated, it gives CASSGGLGGTDEQYF.

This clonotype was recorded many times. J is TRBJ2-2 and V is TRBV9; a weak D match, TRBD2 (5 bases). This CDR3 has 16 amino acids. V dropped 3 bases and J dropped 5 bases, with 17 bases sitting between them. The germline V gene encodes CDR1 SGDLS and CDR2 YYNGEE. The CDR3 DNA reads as TGTGCCAGCAGCGGAATGGGGAACCCGGGGACCGGGGAGCTGTTTTTT. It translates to CASSGMGNPGTGELFF.

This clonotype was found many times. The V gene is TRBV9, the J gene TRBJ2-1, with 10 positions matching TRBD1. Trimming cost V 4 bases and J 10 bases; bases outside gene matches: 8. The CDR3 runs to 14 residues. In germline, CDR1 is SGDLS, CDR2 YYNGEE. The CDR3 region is CASSSGQGQGEQFF. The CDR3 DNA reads TGTGCCAGCAGCTCGGGACAGGGGCAGGGCGAGCAGTTCTTC. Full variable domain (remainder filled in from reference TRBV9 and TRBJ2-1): DSGVTQTPKHLITATGQRVTLRCSPRSGDLSVYWYQQSLDQGLQFLIQYYNGEERAKGNILERFSAQQFPDLHSELNLSSLELGDSALYFCASSSGQGQGEQFFGPGTRLTVL.

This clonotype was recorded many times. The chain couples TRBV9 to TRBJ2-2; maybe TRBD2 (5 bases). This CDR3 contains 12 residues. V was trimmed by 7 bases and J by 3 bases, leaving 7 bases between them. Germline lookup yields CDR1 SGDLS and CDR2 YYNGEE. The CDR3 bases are TGTGCCAGCGCGAGGGACACCGGGGAGCTGTTTTTT. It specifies CASARDTGELFF.

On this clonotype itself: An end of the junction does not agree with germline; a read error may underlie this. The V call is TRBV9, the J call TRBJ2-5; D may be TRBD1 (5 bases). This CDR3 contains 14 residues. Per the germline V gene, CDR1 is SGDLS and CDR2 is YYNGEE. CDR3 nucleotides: TGTGCCAGCAGCGTAGATAGGGGCGGCGAGACCCAGAACTTC. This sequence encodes CASSVDRGGETQNF.